This T cell receptor beta chain came from a study of identical twins listed by TCRdb under 2016. Background on the whole study: To test whether fetal clonotypes persist, this study deep-sequenced TCR alpha and beta repertoires from monozygotic twins, from unrelated adults of various ages, and from cord blood. To rule out contamination, replicate twin experiments were performed at different times with different library preparation protocols. The study at large found these results: Compared with coincidental sharing between unrelated individuals, an excess of low generation-probability sequences was observed among out-of-frame TCR alpha sequences shared between twins. Recombination models systematically underestimated out-of-frame TCR alpha sharing in monozygotic twins but agreed with sharing between unrelated individuals. The excess sharing between twins in beta out-of-frame sequences was weaker because fewer shared sequences reduced the signal-to-noise ratio. Fewer insertions were carried by abundant cord blood beta clonotypes, a similar but weaker trend appeared in young adult naive repertoires, and no such trend appeared in memory repertoires. Zero-insertion analyses could be partly confounded by invariant T cells such as MAIT and iNKT, though diverse VJ usage argued against such confounding for most clonotypes. Because the same donors could not be followed over many years, the conclusions relied on cross-sectional statistical analysis.

The CDR3, cysteine through phenylalanine, is 15 amino acids long. Here the CDR3 DNA is all that survives: 45 bases in frame from base 1. At the junction V is shortened by 5 bases and J by 0 bases, with 11 bases in between. For CDR1 and CDR2, the germline V gene (reference sequence) lists SEHNR and FQNEAQ. A remark on this clonotype: What this receptor recognizes is not known. No base quality values were provided; no much bigger clone lies one nucleotide off.

The library was built by means of 5' RACE. The reads were generated on an Illumina HiSeq 2000. Template switching added a universal primer binding site, and the final cDNA carried a unique molecular identifier that allowed TCR cDNA molecules to be counted accurately. First-strand cDNA for TCR alpha and beta chains was synthesized from specific primers in the conserved constant-segment region. To control for contamination, every cDNA library carried two barcodes: a SMART-Mk sample barcode plus Illumina barcodes. TruSeq adapter sequences and Illumina sample barcodes were added in two successive PCR steps. The TCR alpha and beta cDNA libraries were sequenced on the Illumina HiSeq platform using custom primers. Processing in the source paper ran as follows. MiGEC processed the raw reads to extract unique molecular identifiers, while MiXCR was used to determine the CDR3 positions. Recombination models were inferred per individual with the repgenHMM and IGoR tools using an EM algorithm. The analysis of shared clonotypes was done with the tcR package in R, with sharing normalized by the product of cloneset sizes. To study raw recombination without the effects of thymic and clonal selection, out-of-frame nonproductive sequences were analyzed. TCRdb ran its own pipeline on the public reads, namely fastp trimming at Q25 and MiXCR clone calling, and kept in-frame beta chains. CDR3 protein duplicates are merged, each entry listing the most common genes and DNA. TCRdb, not the authors, supplied the V and J calls. For this sample the table gives 240,000 or so distinct CDR3 sequences, of which about 10% were detected only once. 10% of the sample is held by the ten biggest clonotypes.

Every donor in the study was a healthy Caucasian. Miltenyi CD45RO+ enrichment and human naive T-cell isolation kits were used to isolate memory (CD45RO+) and naive T cells from PBMC. Sequencing used memory T cells sorted from blood. The sample's cell subset or site label, decoded: CD45RO+ enriched T cells. The TCR comes from a man aged 45 to 65 in good health. This chain is built from TRBV7-9 and TRBJ1-3; the D segment could be TRBD1, given 5 matching bases. The DNA is as follows: TGTGCCAGCAGCCGTGCGGGGGGCTCTGGAAACACCATATATTTT. It encodes CASSRAGGSGNTIYF.